These 6 T cell receptor beta chains share one sample of origin, sequenced in a study of blood T cell repertoires in COVID-19. Sequencing was performed with immunoSEQ multiplex PCR; in TCRdb, only in-frame clones are kept and a portion is missing. Here the sample spans over 150,000 clones, 65% to 90% being singletons. The sample comprised peripheral blood. The receptor set was obtained from a woman aged 60-75 years with COVID-19, enrolled during active disease.

The V gene is TRBV19, the J gene TRBJ1-4; D remains ambiguous. The CDR3 runs to 16 residues. Germline values: CDR1 LNHDA, CDR2 SQIVND (reference sequence). The V and J ends lost 4 bases and 0 bases respectively, with 12 bases between them. The CDR3 is CASSKQPRATNEKLFF. DNA of the CDR3: TGTGCCAGTAGTAAACAGCCACGTGCAACTAATGAAAAACTGTTTTTT.

The chain carries TRBV6-1 and TRBJ2-1; possibly TRBD2 for D (6 bases). This CDR3 is 17 amino acids long. The V and J ends lost 1 base and 0 bases respectively, with 13 bases between them. Germline V gene data show CDR1 as MNHNS and CDR2 as SASEGT. The CDR3, as DNA: TGTGCCAGCAGTGAAGAGGGGACTGCCTTCTCCTACAATGAGCAGTTCTTC. Its protein is CASSEEGTAFSYNEQFF.

The chain couples TRBV19 to TRBJ1-5; the match to TRBD1 covers 8 bases. This CDR3 spans 15 amino acids. V gave up 6 bases and J gave up 0 bases; unmatched junction bases: 4. The germline gives CDR1 LNHDA, CDR2 SQIVND (reference sequence). The CDR3 reads CASRTGGNSNQPQHF. The CDR3 DNA is TGTGCCAGTAGAACAGGGGGAAATAGCAATCAGCCCCAGCATTTT.

The J gene is TRBJ1-5, the V gene TRBV19; D gene ambiguous. V shed 8 bases and J shed 2 bases, with 7 bases lying between them. Germline V gene sequence: CDR1 LNHDA, CDR2 SQIVND (reference sequence). The CDR3 length is 12 residues. CDR3 nucleotides: TGTGCCAGTGGGCCGGGCAATCAGCCCCAGCATTTT. This sequence encodes CASGPGNQPQHF. The full variable domain, its missing parts supplied by reference TRBV19 and TRBJ1-5, is DGGITQSPKYLFRKEGQNVTLSCEQNLNHDAMYWYRQDPGQGLRLIYYSQIVNDFQKGDIAEGYSVSREKKESFPLTVTSAQKNPTAFYLCASGPGNQPQHFGDGTRLSIL.

The chain uses TRBV6-5 and TRBJ1-3; D is unresolved. Trimming removed 2 bases at V and 0 bases at J, with 11 bases between. The CDR3 is made up of 16 amino acids. CDR1 MNHEY and CDR2 SVGAGI come from the germline V gene. Written as DNA, the CDR3 is TGTGCCAGCAGTTACAAAGCACCCAACTCTGGAAACACCATATATTTT. Residues: CASSYKAPNSGNTIYF.

In this sample, this clone turned up a few times. The chain carries TRBV6-4 and TRBJ1-1; tentatively, D is TRBD1 (6 bases). Trimming removed 7 bases from V and 4 bases from J, with 19 bases in between. Germline CDR1 and CDR2: MRHNA and SNTAGT. CDR3 length equals 15 residues. The CDR3 sequence: CASTPEGGLGTEAFF. The CDR3 DNA follows: TGTGCCAGCACCCCCGAGGGGGGGCTCGGCACTGAAGCTTTCTTT.